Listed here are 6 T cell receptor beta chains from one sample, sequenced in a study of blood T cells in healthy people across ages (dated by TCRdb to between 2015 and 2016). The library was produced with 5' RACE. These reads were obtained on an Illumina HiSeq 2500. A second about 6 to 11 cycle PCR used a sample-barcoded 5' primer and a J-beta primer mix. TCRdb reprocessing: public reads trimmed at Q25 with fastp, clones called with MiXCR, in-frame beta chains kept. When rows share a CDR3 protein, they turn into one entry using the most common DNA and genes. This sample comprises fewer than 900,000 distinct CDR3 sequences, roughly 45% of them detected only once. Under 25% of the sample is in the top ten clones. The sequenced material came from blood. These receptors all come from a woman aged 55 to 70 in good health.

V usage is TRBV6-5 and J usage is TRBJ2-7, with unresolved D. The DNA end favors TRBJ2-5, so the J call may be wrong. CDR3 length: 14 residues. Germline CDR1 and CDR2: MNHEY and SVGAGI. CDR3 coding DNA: TGTGCCAGCAGTTACCGGAGCCCCGTTGGGACCCAGTACTTC. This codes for CASSYRSPVGTQYF.

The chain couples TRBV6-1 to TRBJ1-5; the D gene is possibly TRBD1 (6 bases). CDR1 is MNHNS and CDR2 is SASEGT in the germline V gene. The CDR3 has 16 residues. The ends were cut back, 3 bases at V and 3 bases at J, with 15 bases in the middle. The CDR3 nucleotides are TGTGCCAGCAGTGAGGATGGACAGTCTTTCAATCAGCCCCAGCATTTT. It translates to CASSEDGQSFNQPQHF.

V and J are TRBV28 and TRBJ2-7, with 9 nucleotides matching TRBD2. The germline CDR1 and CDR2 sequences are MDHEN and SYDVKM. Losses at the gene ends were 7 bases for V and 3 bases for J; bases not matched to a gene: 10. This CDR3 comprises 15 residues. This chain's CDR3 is CASTPLGTSNYEQYF. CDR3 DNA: TGTGCCAGCACCCCTCTTGGGACTAGCAACTACGAGCAGTACTTC.

The CDR3 loop is CASRTTGSEQYF. Written as DNA, the CDR3 is TGTGCCAGCAGAACAACAGGGAGCGAGCAGTACTTC. V is TRBV6-5 and J is TRBJ2-7, with a weak D call TRBD1 (6 bases). Germline CDR1 is MNHEY and CDR2 is SVGAGI. The ends were cut back, 6 bases at V and 6 bases at J, with 12 bases in the middle. This CDR3 spans 12 amino acids.

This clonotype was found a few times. The CDR3 DNA sequence: TGTGCCAGCAGCTTGAGGCTAGCGGGGATCTCTGGGGCCAACGTCCTGACTTTC. Translation gives CASSLRLAGISGANVLTF. The rearrangement links TRBV7-8 to TRBJ2-6; TRBD2 aligns across 9 bases. This CDR3 is built from 18 residues. V lost 3 bases to trimming and J lost 0 bases; unmatched junction nucleotides: 6. In germline, CDR1 is SGHVS, CDR2 FQNEAQ.

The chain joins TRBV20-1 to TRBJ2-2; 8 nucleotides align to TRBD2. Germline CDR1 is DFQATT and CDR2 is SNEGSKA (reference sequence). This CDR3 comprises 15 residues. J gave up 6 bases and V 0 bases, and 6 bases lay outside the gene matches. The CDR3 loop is CSARDPRTSSGELFF. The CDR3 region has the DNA TGCAGTGCTAGAGATCCAAGGACTAGCTCCGGGGAGCTGTTTTTT.